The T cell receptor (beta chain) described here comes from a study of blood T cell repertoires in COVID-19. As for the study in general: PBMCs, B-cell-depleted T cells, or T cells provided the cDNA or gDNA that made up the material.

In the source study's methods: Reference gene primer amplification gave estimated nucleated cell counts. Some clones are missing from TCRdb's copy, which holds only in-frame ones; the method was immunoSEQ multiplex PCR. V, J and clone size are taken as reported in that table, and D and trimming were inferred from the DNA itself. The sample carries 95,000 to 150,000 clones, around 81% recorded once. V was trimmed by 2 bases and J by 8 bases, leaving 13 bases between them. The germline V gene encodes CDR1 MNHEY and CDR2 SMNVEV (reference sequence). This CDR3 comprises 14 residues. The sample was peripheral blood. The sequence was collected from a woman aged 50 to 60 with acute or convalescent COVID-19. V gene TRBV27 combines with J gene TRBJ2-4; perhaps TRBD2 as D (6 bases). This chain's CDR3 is CASSLTTTGDIQYF. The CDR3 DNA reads TGTGCCAGCAGTTTAACCACCACGGGGGACATTCAGTACTTC.